One sample yielded the 10 T cell receptor beta chains listed below, sequenced in a study of shared clonotypes between healthy human individuals. Clones were read by immunoSEQ multiplex PCR, and TCRdb kept only the in-frame ones, dropping some. The table has over 850,000 clones, around 78% seen once. Sequences were obtained from memory CD4+ T cells from PBMCs. Stated subset: CD45RA-negative fraction. These receptors came from a young man in good health. Some clones in this sample may be carry-over from other donors' samples.

The J gene is TRBJ1-2, the V gene TRBV2; 8 bases align to TRBD1. Trimming took 6 bases from V and 6 from J; bases not matched to a gene: 6. There are 13 residues in the CDR3. CDR1 is SNHLY and CDR2 is FYNNEI in the germline V gene. In DNA, the CDR3 is TGTGCCAGCAGCGGACAGGGTAGAGATGGCTACACCTTC. It is translated as CASSGQGRDGYTF.

There are a few counts of this clone. At the DNA level, this CDR3 is encoded by other sequences in the same sample as well. This chain connects TRBV5-4 to TRBJ2-5, with unresolved D. Germline V gene data show CDR1 as SGHNT and CDR2 as YYREEE (reference sequence). V lost 1 base to trimming and J lost 4 bases, with 8 bases between them. This CDR3 spans 13 amino acids. The CDR3 region is CASSLFPGETQYF. The CDR3, as DNA: TGTGCCAGCAGCTTGTTTCCCGGAGAGACCCAGTACTTC.

This chain links TRBV12-5 with TRBJ2-5, with D possibly TRBD1 on 6 matching bases. The CDR3 covers 14 residues. Germline lookup yields CDR1 LGHNT and CDR2 FRNRAP. Trimming removed 3 bases from V and 1 base from J, with 9 bases in between. The CDR3 sequence: CASGFWDTQETQYF. CDR3 DNA: TGTGCTAGTGGTTTTTGGGACACCCAAGAGACCCAGTACTTC.

J is TRBJ2-1 and V is TRBV28; 7 bases align to TRBD2. This CDR3 is built from 15 residues. The germline gives CDR1 MDHEN, CDR2 SYDVKM. The ends lost 3 bases at V and 10 bases at J; junction bases unmatched: 12. CDR3 in amino acids: CASSFQSGGGDEQFF. CDR3 in DNA: TGTGCCAGCAGTTTCCAATCCGGGGGAGGGGACGAGCAGTTCTTC. Supplemented by reference TRBV28 and TRBJ2-1, the full variable domain reads DVKVTQSSRYLVKRTGEKVFLECVQDMDHENMFWYRQDPGLGLRLIYFSYDVKMKEKGDIPEGYSVSREKKERFSLILESASTNQTSMYLCASSFQSGGGDEQFFGPGTRLTVL.

In DNA form, the CDR3 reads TGTGCCAGTAGTACGGTCAGGAACACTGAAGCTTTCTTT. Protein: CASSTVRNTEAFF. V gene TRBV19 combines with J gene TRBJ1-1; D gene unclear. Trimming removed 4 bases from V and 1 base from J, with 7 bases in between. Germline V gives CDR1 LNHDA, CDR2 SQIVND (reference sequence). The CDR3 extends over 13 amino acids.

The chain couples TRBV30 to TRBJ2-2; D could derive from TRBD1 or TRBD2 (6 bases each). Germline CDR1 reads GTSNPN; CDR2 reads SVGIG (reference sequence). V lost 0 bases, J lost 16 bases, and 12 bases lay in between. The CDR3 spans 11 residues. The CDR3 is CAWSVGGPPFF. The CDR3 coding sequence is TGTGCCTGGAGTGTGGGGGGCCCGCCGTTTTTT.

The V call is TRBV7-8, the J call TRBJ2-2, with D possibly being TRBD2 (6 bases). The CDR3 consists of 17 residues. Germline lookup yields CDR1 SGHVS and CDR2 FQNEAQ. The V gene lost 5 bases and the J gene lost 3 bases, with 19 bases spanning the gap. In DNA form, the CDR3 reads TGTGCCAGCAGCCTCCTTCGGCGGGGACTGGACACCGGGGAGCTGTTTTTT. As protein: CASSLLRRGLDTGELFF.

The rearrangement uses TRBV5-3 and TRBJ1-5; no definite D call. TRBV5-3 is sorted into the ORF group, with uncertain function. This CDR3 has 17 residues. The V end lost 0 bases, the J end lost 2 bases, and 15 bases lay between the germline ends. As DNA, the CDR3 is TGTGCCAGAAGCTTGGGTTGGGATCAGAGGGGCAATCAGCCCCAGCATTTT. Its translation: CARSLGWDQRGNQPQHF.

This chain links TRBV29-1 with TRBJ2-7; perhaps TRBD2 as D (6 bases). CDR1 SQVTM and CDR2 ANQGSEA come from the germline V gene. The V end was cut by 4 bases, the J end by 0 bases, with 19 bases between. The CDR3 is 16 residues long. The CDR3 spells CSVANSVAGSSYEQYF. The DNA of the CDR3 is TGCAGCGTTGCGAACAGTGTTGCGGGGAGCTCCTACGAGCAGTACTTC.

The V and J genes are TRBV5-1 and TRBJ2-6; D is unclear. This CDR3 is built from 15 residues. Germline V gene lookup returns CDR1 SGHRS and CDR2 YFSETQ. V was shortened by 3 bases and J by 2 bases, with 9 bases between the two germline ends. CDR3 DNA sequence: TGCGCCAGCAGCTCCACTCCCCCTGGGGCCAACGTCCTGACTTTC. It is translated as CASSSTPPGANVLTF.